The clone carrying this T cell receptor (beta chain) occurred a few times. Profiled with immunoSEQ multiplex PCR; TCRdb holds only in-frame clones, not every one. The profile shows over a million clones, roughly 80% of them singletons. This sample is drawn from a study of shared clonotypes between healthy human individuals. CDR3 length: 12 amino acids. CDR1 is LNHDA, CDR2 SQIVND, per germline (reference sequence). V gave up 8 bases and J gave up 0 bases, with 5 bases separating them. The specimen sequenced was memory CD4+ T cells sorted from blood. Subset: CD45RA-negative fraction. This TCR derives from a man in his late teens or twenties in good health. The V call is TRBV19, the J call TRBJ1-3; D remains ambiguous. In nucleotides, the CDR3 is TGTGCCAGTGAGACCTCTGGAAACACCATATATTTT. This translates into CASETSGNTIYF. The full variable domain, rest sourced from reference TRBV19 and TRBJ1-3, is DGGITQSPKYLFRKEGQNVTLSCEQNLNHDAMYWYRQDPGQGLRLIYYSQIVNDFQKGDIAEGYSVSREKKESFPLTVTSAQKNPTAFYLCASETSGNTIYFGEGSWLTVV.